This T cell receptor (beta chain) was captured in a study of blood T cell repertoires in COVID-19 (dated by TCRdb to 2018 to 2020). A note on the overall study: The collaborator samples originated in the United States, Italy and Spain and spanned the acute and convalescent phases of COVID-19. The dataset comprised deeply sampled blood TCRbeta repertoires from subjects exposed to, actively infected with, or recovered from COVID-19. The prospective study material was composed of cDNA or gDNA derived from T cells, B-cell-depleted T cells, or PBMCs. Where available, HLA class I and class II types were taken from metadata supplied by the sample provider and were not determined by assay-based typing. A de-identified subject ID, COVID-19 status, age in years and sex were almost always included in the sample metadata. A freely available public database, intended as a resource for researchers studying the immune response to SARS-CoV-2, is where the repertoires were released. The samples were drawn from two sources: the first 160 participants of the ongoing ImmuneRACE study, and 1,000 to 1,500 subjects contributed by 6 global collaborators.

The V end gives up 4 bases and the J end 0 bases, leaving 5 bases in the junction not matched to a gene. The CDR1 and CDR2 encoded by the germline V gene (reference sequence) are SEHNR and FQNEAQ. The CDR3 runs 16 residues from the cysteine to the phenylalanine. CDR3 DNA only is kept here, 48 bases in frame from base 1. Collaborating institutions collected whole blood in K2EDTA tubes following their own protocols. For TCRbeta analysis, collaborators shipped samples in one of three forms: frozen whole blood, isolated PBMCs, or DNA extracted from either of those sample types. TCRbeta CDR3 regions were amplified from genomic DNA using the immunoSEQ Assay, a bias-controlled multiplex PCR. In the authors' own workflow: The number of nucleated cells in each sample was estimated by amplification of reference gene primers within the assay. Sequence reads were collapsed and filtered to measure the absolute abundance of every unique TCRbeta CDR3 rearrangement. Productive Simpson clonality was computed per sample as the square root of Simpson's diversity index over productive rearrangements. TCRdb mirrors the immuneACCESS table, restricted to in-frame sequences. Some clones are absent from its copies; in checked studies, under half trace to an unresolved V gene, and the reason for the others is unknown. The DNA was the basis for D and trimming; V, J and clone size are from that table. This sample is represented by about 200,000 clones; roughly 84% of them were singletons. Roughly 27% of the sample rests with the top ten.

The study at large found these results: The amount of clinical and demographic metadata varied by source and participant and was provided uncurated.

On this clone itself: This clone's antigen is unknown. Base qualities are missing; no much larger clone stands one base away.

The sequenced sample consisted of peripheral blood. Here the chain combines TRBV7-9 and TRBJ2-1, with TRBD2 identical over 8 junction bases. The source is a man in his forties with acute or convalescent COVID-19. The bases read TGTGCCAGCAGCTCCACCGGGGGGGTCTCCTACAATGAGCAGTTCTTC. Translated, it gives CASSSTGGVSYNEQFF.